The clone carrying this TCR beta chain occurred many times. Its antigen is currently unknown. The data were obtained in a study of regulatory T cells in long-lasting Graves disease. For TCR beta, libraries came from iRepertoire HTBI primers and Arm-PCR of CDR3 regions. TCRdb processed the multiplex PCR reads anew with MiXCR; each CDR3 protein has one entry. The repertoire consists of some 450,000 distinct CDR3 sequences, with around 22% occurring once and the leading ten covering about 26%. As to time point: persistent/refractory GD, antithyroid drugs over 5 years with positive TRAb. Following extraction of RNA from PBMCs, that RNA was used to make the TCR library. Study-wide findings and caveats: Those with persistent disease had in common more public clonotypes (2,741) than new patients (966). Peripheral blood, not thyroid tissue, was the sole material studied.

Deletions cut 7 bases from V and 5 bases from J, with 15 bases between. Germline loops: CDR1 MDHEN, CDR2 SYDVKM. This CDR3 is 14 amino acids long. The chain has TRBV28 and TRBJ1-5; D is unresolved. This clonotype was sampled from a female donor with Graves disease. This sample comprised peripheral blood mononuclear cells (PBMCs), obtained when the disease was refractory, from a patient treated with antithyroid drugs. The CDR3 nucleotides read TGTGCCAGCATTCCCGGAACCTATGATCAGCCCCAGCATTTT. It translates to CASIPGTYDQPQHF.